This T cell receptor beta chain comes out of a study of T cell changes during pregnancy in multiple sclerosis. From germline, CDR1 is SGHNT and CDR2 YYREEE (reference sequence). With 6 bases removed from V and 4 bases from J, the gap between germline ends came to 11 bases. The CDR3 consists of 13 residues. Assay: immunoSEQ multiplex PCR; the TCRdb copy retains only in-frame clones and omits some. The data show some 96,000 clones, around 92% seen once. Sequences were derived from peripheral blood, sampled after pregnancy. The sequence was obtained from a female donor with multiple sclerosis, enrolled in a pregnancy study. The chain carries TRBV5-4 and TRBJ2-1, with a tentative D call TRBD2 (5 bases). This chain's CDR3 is CASMLWEYNEQFF. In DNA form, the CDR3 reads TGTGCCAGCATGCTGTGGGAGTACAATGAGCAGTTCTTC.